This TCR beta chain was identified in a study of Graves' ophthalmopathy and Graves' hyperthyroidism. CDR3 length equals 19 residues. V was clipped by 4 bases and J by 4 bases, with 28 bases between them. Germline CDR1 LNHDA, CDR2 SQIVND (reference sequence). Amplification of the TCR beta CDR3 regions used RNA transcripts (as template). First-round RT-PCR used HTBI primers; second-round multiplex PCR followed. TCRdb fed the multiplex PCR reads into MiXCR, producing one record per CDR3 protein. This sample has some 1.1 million distinct CDR3 sequences; about 38% occur once, and the top ten carry over 8.5%.

Material: peripheral blood or thyroid tissue (not recorded which). This chain connects TRBV19 to TRBJ1-2; TRBD1 might be the D (6 bases). This receptor was identified in an adult man with Graves' hyperthyroidism. In nucleotides, the CDR3 is TGTGCCAGTAGTAGCCCCCCCCAGGGGCATAGCCGACTCCTCTATGGCTACACCTTC. Translating it yields CASSSPPQGHSRLLYGYTF.